This TCR beta chain originates from a study of T cell repertoires in cytomegalovirus infection. Study-wide background: CMV infection together with matching HLA type was indicated by public TCR beta signatures.

Study-wide results and limits: Individuals carrying CMV plus the relevant HLA were identified by cumulative frequency of public TCR beta families.

This clonotype has a count of ten or more. Its target is unknown. TCRdb re-called the reads with MiXCR, one entry per CDR3 protein. The table includes roughly 700,000 distinct CDR3 sequences, 33% detected once. The CDR3 has 17 residues. Trimming removed 0 bases from V and 1 base from J, with 12 bases in between. Germline V CDR1 and CDR2: SGHVS, FNYEAQ. The chain is built from TRBV7-6 and TRBJ2-2, with TRBD1 as a possible D gene (6 bases). The source material was cultured PBMCs, sampled from culture after CMV antigen stimulation. This clonotype originated in a human donor in good health (CMV status not recorded). Some clones in this sample may be carry-over from other donors' samples. In DNA form, the CDR3 reads TGTGCCAGCAGCTTAGCGGGGGCAGGGTTGAACACCGGGGAGCTGTTTTTT. Its translation is CASSLAGAGLNTGELFF. Drawing the rest from reference TRBV7-6 and TRBJ2-2, the complete variable domain is GAGVSQSPRYKVTKRGQDVALRCDPISGHVSLYWYRQALGQGPEFLTYFNYEAQQDKSGLPNDRFSAERPEGSISTLTIQRTEQRDSAMYRCASSLAGAGLNTGELFFGEGSRLTVL.